This T cell receptor beta chain was sequenced during a study of T-cell reconstitution after alpha-beta-depleted transplantation in children. This clonotype was observed a few times. Preparation of the TCRbeta library was carried out with unique molecular identifiers. TCRdb processed the PCR reads anew with MiXCR; each CDR3 protein has one entry. The sample contains 200,000 to 250,000 distinct CDR3 sequences, approximately 12% of which appear only once. J was trimmed by 5 bases and V by 5 bases; bases with no gene match: 12. Germline values: CDR1 DFQATT, CDR2 SNEGSKA (reference sequence). There are 15 residues in the CDR3.

The chain couples TRBV20-1 to TRBJ2-1, with 7 bases aligning to TRBD2. The receptor was isolated from a human donor who donated a stem cell graft to a child with acute lymphoblastic leukemia. Sequences were derived from PBMCs from the stem cell graft donor, sampled from the stem cell graft. The CDR3 DNA sequence: TGCAGTGCTCCCCCCTCAGGGAGGGAAAACAATGAGCAGTTCTTC. This codes for CSAPPSGRENNEQFF.